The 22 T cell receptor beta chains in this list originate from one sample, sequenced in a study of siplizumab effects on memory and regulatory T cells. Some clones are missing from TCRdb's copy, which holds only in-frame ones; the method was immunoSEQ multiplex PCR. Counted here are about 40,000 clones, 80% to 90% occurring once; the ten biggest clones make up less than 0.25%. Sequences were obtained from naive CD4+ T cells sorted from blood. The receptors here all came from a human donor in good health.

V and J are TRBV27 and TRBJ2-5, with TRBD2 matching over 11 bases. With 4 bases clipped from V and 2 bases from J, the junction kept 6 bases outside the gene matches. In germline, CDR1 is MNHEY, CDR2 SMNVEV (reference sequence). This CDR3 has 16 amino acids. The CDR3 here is CASSSSGRWRQETQYF. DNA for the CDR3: TGTGCCAGCAGTTCTAGCGGGAGGTGGCGGCAAGAGACCCAGTACTTC.

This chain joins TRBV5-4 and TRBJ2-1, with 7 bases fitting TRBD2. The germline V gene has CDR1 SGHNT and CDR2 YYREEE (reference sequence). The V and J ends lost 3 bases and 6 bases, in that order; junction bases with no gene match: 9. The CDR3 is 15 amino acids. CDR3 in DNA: TGTGCCAGCAGCTCGTACTTGGCGGGAGCCAATGAGCAGTTCTTC. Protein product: CASSSYLAGANEQFF.

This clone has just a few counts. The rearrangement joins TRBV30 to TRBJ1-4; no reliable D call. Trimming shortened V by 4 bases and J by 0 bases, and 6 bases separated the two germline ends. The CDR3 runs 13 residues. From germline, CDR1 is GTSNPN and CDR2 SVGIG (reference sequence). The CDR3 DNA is TGTGCCTGGAAGACACCAACTAATGAAAAACTGTTTTTT. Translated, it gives CAWKTPTNEKLFF.

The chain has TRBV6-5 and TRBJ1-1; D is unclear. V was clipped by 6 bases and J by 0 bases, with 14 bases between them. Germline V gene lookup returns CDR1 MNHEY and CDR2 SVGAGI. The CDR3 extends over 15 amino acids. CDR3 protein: CASRSVPDLNTEAFF. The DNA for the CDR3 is TGTGCCAGCAGGTCCGTTCCAGATTTGAACACTGAAGCTTTCTTT.

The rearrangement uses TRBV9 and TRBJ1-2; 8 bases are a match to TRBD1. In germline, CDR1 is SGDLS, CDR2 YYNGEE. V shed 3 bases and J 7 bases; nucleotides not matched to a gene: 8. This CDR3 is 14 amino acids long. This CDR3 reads CASSATTGVGGYTF. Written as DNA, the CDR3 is TGTGCCAGCAGCGCGACGACAGGGGTAGGTGGCTACACCTTC.

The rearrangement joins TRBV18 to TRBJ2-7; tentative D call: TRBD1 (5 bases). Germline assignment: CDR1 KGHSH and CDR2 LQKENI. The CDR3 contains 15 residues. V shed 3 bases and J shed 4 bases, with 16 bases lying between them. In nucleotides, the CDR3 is TGTGCCAGCTCACCCACACAGGAACTGGTGTACGAGCAGTACTTC. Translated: CASSPTQELVYEQYF.

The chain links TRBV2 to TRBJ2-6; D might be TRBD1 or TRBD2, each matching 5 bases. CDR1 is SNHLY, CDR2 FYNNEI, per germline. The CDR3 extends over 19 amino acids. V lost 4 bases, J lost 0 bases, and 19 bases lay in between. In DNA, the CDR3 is TGTGCCAGCAGTGCCTTGGGGGTACCCACCCTCTCTGGGGCCAACGTCCTGACTTTC. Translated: CASSALGVPTLSGANVLTF.

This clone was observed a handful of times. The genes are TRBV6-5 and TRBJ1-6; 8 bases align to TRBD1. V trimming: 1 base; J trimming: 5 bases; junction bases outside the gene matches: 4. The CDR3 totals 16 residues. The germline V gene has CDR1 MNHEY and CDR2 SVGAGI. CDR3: CASSYFATGDNSPLHF. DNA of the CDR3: TGTGCCAGCAGTTACTTTGCGACAGGGGATAATTCACCCCTCCACTTT.

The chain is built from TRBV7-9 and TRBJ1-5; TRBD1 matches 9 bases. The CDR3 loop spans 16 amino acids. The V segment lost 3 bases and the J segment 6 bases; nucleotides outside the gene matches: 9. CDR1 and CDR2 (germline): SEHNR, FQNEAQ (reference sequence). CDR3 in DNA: TGTGCCAGCAGCTTGAGCCGGGACAGGGCAGTTCAGCCCCAGCATTTT. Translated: CASSLSRDRAVQPQHF. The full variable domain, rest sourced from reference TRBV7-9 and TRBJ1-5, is DTGVSQNPRHKITKRGQNVTFRCDPISEHNRLYWYRQTLGQGPEFLTYFQNEAQLEKSRLLSDRFSAERPKGSFSTLEIQRTEQGDSAMYLCASSLSRDRAVQPQHFGDGTRLSIL.

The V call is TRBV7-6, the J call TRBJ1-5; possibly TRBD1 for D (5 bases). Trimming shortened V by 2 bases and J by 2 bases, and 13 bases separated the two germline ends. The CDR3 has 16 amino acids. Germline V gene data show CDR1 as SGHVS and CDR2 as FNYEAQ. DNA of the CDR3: TGTGCCAGCAGCTTACAGGGAGCGTTTGGCAATCAGCCCCAGCATTTT. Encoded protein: CASSLQGAFGNQPQHF. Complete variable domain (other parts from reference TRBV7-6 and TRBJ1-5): GAGVSQSPRYKVTKRGQDVALRCDPISGHVSLYWYRQALGQGPEFLTYFNYEAQQDKSGLPNDRFSAERPEGSISTLTIQRTEQRDSAMYRCASSLQGAFGNQPQHFGDGTRLSIL.

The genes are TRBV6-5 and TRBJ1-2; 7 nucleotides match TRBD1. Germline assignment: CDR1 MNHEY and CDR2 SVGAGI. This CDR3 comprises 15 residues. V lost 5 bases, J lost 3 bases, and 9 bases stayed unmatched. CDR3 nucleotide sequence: TGTGCCAGCAGTCGAAACAGGGGCCAGGACTATGGCTACACCTTC. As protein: CASSRNRGQDYGYTF.

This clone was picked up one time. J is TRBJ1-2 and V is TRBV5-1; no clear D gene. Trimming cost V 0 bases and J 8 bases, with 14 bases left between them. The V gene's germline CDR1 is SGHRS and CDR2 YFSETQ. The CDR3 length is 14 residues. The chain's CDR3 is CASSLAPVLKGYTF. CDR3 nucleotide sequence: TGCGCCAGCAGCTTGGCCCCGGTCCTGAAGGGCTACACCTTC.

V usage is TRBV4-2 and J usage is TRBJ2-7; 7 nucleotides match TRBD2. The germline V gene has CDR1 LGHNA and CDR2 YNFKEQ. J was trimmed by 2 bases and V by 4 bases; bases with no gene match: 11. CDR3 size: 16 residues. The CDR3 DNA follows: TGTGCCAGCAGCCCGGTAGCGGGCGTAGAGACCTACGAGCAGTACTTC. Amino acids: CASSPVAGVETYEQYF.

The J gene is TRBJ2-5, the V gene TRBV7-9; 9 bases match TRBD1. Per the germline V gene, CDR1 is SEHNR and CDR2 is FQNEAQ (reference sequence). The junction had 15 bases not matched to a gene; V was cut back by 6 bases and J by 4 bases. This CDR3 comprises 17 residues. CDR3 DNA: TGTGCCAGCAGTTCAAAACCACAGGGGGCCGTGATAGAGACCCAGTACTTC. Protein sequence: CASSSKPQGAVIETQYF.

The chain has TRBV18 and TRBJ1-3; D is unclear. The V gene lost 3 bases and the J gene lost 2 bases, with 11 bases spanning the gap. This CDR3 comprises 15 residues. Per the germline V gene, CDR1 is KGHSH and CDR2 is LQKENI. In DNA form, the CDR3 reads TGTGCCAGCTCACCCGGGGAAAGAACTGGAAACACCATATATTTT. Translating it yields CASSPGERTGNTIYF.

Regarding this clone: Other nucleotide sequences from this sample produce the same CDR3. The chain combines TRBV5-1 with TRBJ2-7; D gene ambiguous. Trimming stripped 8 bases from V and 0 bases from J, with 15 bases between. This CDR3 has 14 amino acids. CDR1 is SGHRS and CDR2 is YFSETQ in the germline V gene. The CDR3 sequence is CASSTNSGSYEQYF. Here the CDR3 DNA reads TGCGCCAGTAGCACAAATTCAGGCTCCTACGAGCAGTACTTC.

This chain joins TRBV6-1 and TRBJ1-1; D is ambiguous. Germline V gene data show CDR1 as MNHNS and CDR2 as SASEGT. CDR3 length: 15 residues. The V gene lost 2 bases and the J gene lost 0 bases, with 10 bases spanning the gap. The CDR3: CASSEYAGMNTEAFF. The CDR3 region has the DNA TGTGCCAGCAGTGAATACGCCGGAATGAACACTGAAGCTTTCTTT.

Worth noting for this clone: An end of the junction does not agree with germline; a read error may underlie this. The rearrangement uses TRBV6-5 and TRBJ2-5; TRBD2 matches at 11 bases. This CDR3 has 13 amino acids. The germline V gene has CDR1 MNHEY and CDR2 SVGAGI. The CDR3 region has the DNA TGTGCCAGCAGTCTTGGGACTAGCGGACCCCCGAACTTC. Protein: CASSLGTSGPPNF.

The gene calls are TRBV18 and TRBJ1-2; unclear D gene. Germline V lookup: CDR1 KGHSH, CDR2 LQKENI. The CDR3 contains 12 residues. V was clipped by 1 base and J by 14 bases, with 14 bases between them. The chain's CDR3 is CASSPRDGDETF. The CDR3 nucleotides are TGTGCCAGCTCACCACGTGACGGAGACGAAACCTTC.

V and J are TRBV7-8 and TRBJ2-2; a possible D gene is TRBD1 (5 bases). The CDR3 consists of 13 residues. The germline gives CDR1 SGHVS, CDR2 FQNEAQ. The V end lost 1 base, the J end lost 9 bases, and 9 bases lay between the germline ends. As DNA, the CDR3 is TGTGCCAGCAGCTTAGAGGGGTTCAGGGAGCTGTTTTTT. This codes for CASSLEGFRELFF.

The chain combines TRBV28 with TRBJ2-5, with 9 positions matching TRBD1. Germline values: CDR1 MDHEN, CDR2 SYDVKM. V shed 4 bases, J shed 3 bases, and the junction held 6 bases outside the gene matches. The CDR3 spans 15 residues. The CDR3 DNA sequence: TGTGCCAGCAGTTCCCCTGGGACAGGGAAAGAGACCCAGTACTTC. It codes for CASSSPGTGKETQYF.

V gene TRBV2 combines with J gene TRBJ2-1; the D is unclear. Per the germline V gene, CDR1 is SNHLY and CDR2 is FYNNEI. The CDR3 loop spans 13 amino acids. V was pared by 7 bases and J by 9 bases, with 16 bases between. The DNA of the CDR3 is TGTGCCAGCACCGGGTCTAGGTTCTCTGAGCAGTTCTTC. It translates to CASTGSRFSEQFF.